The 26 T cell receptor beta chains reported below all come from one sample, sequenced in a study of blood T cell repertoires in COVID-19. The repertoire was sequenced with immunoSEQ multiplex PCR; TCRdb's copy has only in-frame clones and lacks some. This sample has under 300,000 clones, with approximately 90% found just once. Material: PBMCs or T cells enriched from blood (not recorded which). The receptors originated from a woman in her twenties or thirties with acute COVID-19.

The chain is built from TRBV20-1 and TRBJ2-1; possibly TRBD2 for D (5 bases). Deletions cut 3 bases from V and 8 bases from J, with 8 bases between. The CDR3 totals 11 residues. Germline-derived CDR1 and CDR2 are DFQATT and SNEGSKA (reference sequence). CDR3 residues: CSASMEDEQFF. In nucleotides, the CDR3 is TGCAGTGCTAGTATGGAGGATGAGCAGTTCTTC.

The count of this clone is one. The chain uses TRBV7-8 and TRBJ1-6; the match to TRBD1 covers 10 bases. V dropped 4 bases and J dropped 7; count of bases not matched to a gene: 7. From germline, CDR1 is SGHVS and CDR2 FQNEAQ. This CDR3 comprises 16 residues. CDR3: CASSYGPGQGNSPLHF. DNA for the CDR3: TGTGCCAGCAGCTACGGACCGGGACAGGGGAATTCACCCCTCCACTTT.

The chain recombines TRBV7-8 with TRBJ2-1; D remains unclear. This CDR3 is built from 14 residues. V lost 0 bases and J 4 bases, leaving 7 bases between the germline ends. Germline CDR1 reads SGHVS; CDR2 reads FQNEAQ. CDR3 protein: CASSLASAYNEQFF. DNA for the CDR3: TGTGCCAGCAGCTTAGCGAGTGCGTACAATGAGCAGTTCTTC.

This chain's CDR3 is CASSPRWLSEETQYF. The CDR3, as DNA: TGTGCCAGCTCACCTCGGTGGTTGTCGGAAGAGACCCAGTACTTC. The rearrangement links TRBV18 to TRBJ2-5, with D unresolved. The CDR3 contains 15 residues. The germline V gene has CDR1 KGHSH and CDR2 LQKENI. Between the trimmed V and J ends, which lost 3 bases and 3 bases, there was a span of 14 bases.

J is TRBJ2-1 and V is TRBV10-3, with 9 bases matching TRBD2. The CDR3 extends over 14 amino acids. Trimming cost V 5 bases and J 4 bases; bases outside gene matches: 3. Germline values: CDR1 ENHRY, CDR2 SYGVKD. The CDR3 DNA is TGTGCCATCAGTTCCCTAGCGGGGTACAATGAGCAGTTCTTC. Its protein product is CAISSLAGYNEQFF.

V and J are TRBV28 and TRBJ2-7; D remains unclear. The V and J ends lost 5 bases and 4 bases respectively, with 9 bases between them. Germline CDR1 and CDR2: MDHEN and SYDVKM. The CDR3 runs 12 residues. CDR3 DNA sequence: TGTGCCAGCAGTCGCACCTATTACGAGCAGTACTTC. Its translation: CASSRTYYEQYF.

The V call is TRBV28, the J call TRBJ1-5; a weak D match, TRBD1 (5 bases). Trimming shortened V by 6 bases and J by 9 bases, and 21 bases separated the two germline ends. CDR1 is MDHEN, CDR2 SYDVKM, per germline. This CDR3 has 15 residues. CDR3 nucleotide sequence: TGTGCCAGCAGATTTACCCGGGTAGGGGAAATGCCCCAGCATTTT. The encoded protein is CASRFTRVGEMPQHF.

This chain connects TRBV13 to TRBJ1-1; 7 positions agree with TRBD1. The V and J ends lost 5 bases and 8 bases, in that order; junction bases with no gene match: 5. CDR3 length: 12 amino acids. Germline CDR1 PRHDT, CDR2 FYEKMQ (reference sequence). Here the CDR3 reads CASSRATGEAFF. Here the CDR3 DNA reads TGTGCCAGCAGCCGGGCGACAGGGGAAGCTTTCTTT.

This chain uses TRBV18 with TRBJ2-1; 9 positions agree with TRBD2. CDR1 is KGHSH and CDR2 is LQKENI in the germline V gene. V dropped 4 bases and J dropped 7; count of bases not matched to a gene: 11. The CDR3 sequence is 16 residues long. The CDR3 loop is CASSREGPSGKNEQFF. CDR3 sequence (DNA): TGTGCCAGCTCACGCGAAGGGCCTAGCGGGAAAAATGAGCAGTTCTTC.

For the CDR3, the DNA is TGTGCCAGCAGTTTAGGTCTCCGGGAATCAGATACGCAGTATTTT. It translates to CASSLGLRESDTQYF. The chain joins TRBV27 to TRBJ2-3, with a tentative D call TRBD2 (5 bases). CDR1 and CDR2 (germline): MNHEY, SMNVEV (reference sequence). V lost 2 bases, J lost 4 bases, and 13 bases lay in between. The CDR3 consists of 15 residues.

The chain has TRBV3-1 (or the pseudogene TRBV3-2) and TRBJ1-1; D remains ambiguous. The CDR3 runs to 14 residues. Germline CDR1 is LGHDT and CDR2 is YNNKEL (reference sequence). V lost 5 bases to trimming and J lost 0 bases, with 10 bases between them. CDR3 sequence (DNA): TGTGCCAGCAGCGAGAGCGGTATGAACACTGAAGCTTTCTTT. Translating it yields CASSESGMNTEAFF.

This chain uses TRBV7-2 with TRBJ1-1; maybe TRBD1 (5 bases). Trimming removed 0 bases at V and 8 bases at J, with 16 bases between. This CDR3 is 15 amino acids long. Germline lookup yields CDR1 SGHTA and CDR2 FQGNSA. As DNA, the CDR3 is TGTGCCAGCAGCTTAGCAGCAGGGATCCCCCCCGAAGCTTTCTTT. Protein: CASSLAAGIPPEAFF.

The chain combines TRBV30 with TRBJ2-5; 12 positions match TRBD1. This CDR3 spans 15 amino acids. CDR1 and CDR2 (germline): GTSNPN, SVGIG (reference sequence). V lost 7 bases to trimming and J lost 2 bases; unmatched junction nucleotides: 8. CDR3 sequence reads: CASTGDRGLQETQYF. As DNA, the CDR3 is TGTGCCTCGACGGGGGACAGGGGGCTTCAAGAGACCCAGTACTTC.

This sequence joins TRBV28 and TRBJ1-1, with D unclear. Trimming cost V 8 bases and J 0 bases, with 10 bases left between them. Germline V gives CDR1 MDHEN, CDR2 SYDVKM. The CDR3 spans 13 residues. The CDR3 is CASLSGLNTEAFF. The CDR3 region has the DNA TGTGCCAGCCTCTCCGGTCTGAACACTGAAGCTTTCTTT.

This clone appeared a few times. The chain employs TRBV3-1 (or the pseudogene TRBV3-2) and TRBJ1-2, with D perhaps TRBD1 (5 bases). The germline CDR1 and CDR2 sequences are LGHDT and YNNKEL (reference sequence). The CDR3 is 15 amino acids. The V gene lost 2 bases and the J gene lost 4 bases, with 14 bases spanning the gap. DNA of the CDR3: TGTGCCAGCAGCCAATCGCGGACATACCCCTATGGCTACACCTTC. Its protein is CASSQSRTYPYGYTF.

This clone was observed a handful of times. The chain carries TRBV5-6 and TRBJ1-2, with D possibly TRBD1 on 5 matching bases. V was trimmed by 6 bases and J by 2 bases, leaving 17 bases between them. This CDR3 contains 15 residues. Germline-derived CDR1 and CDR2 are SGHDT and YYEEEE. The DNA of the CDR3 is TGTGCCAGCATACTGTCAGTTGGGGCCAACTATGGCTACACCTTC. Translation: CASILSVGANYGYTF.

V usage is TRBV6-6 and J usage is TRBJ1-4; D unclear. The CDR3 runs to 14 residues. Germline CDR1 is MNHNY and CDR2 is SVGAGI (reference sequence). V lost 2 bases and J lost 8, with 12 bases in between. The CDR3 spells CASSYVSDLEKLFF. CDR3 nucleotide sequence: TGTGCCAGCAGTTACGTGTCGGACTTAGAAAAACTGTTTTTT.

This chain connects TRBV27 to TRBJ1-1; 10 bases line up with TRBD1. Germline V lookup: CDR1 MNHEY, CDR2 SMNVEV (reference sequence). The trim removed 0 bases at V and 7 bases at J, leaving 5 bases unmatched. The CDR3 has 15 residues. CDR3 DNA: TGTGCCAGCAGTTTATCAGACAGGGGGCGGAGTGAAGCTTTCTTT. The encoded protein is CASSLSDRGRSEAFF.

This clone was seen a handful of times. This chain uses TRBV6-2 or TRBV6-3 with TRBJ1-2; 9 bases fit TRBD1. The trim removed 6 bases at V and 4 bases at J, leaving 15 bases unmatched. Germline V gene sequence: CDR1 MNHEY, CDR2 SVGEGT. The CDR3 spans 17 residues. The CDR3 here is CASSPDTGGLGLYGYTF. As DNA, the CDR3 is TGTGCCAGCAGCCCTGACACAGGGGGCCTTGGCCTCTATGGCTACACCTTC.

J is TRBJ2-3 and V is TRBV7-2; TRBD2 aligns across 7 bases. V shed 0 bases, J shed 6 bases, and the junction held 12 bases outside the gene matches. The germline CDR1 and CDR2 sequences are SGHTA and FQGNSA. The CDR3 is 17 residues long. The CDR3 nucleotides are TGTGCCAGCAGCTTAGCCTCCATAGCGGGTACGGGTGATACGCAGTATTTT. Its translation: CASSLASIAGTGDTQYF.

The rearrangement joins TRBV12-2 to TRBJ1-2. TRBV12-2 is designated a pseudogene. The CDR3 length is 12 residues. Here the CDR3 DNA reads TGTGCAAGTCGCTCTCCCCTTTATGGCTACACCTTC. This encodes CASRSPLYGYTF.

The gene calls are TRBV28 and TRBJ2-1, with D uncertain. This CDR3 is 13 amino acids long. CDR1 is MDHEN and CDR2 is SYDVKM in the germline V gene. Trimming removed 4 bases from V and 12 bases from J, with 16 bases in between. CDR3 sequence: CASSSASPSPQFF. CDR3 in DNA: TGTGCCAGCAGTTCAGCTAGTCCGAGCCCGCAGTTCTTC. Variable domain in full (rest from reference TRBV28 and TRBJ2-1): DVKVTQSSRYLVKRTGEKVFLECVQDMDHENMFWYRQDPGLGLRLIYFSYDVKMKEKGDIPEGYSVSREKKERFSLILESASTNQTSMYLCASSSASPSPQFFGPGTRLTVL.

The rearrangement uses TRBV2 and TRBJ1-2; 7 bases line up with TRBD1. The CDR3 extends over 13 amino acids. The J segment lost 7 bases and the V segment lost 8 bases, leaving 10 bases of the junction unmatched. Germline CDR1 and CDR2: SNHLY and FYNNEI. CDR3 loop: CASRAGGRAGYTF. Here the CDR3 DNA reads TGTGCCAGCCGAGCAGGGGGGAGAGCTGGCTACACCTTC.

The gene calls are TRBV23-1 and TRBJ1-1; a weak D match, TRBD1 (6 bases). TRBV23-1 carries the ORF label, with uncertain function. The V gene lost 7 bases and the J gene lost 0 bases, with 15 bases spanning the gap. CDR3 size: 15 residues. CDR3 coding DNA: TGCGCCAGCACCCCAGGGGCCCCCATGAACACTGAAGCTTTCTTT. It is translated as CASTPGAPMNTEAFF.

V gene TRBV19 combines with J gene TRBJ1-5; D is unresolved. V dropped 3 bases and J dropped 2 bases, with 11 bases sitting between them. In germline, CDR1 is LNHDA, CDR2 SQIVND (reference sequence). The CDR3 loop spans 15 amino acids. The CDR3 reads CASSIPGLGNQPQHF. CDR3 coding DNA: TGTGCCAGTAGTATCCCCGGGTTAGGCAATCAGCCCCAGCATTTT.

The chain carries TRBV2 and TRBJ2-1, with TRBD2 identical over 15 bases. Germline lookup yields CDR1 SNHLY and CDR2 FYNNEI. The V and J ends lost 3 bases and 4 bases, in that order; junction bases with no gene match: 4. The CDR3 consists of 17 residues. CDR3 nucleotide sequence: TGTGCCAGCAGTGACGCGGGACTAGCGGGAGGATACAATGAGCAGTTCTTC. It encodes CASSDAGLAGGYNEQFF.